This T cell receptor beta chain was captured in a study of blood T cells in healthy people across ages. The V end lost 3 bases, the J end lost 4 bases, and 18 bases lay between the germline ends. The CDR3 has 17 residues. Germline CDR1 MNHEY, CDR2 SMNVEV (reference sequence). A second PCR, run for roughly 7 to 11 cycles, used a sample-barcoded 5' primer plus a J-beta primer mix. Each cDNA molecule was tagged by a template-switch adaptor that had 12 random nucleotides. TCRdb re-called the 5' RACE reads through MiXCR, storing one row per CDR3 protein. The table has roughly 1,100,000 distinct CDR3 sequences, approximately 25% seen once; the top ten hold less than 0.85%. These data were also filed under a second study, of T cells of mothers and their children.

The source material was blood. This TCR came from a girl aged 2-9 years in good health. The chain uses TRBV27 and TRBJ2-2; tentative D call: TRBD2 (6 bases). This CDR3 is CASSFLYGEVGTGELFF. The CDR3 bases are TGTGCCAGCAGTTTTCTGTACGGGGAGGTGGGCACCGGGGAGCTGTTTTTT.